A selection of T cell receptor beta chains follows, all from one sample in a study of blood T cell repertoires in COVID-19. Repertoires were generated with immunoSEQ multiplex PCR, while TCRdb's copy carries only in-frame clones and drops some. The sample lists more than 250,000 clones; approximately 85% were seen once. The specimen sequenced was PBMCs or T cells enriched from blood (not recorded which). The source of these receptors is a man younger than 40 who had recovered from COVID-19. The CDR3 runs from the conserved cysteine through the conserved F or W. D genes are given only for firm matches. Clone size is not always given. Where it is, it says once, few, many or a class for expanded clones.

CDR3aa: CASSVGADSFYGYTF
CDR3nt: TGCGCCAGCAGCGTGGGAGCCGACAGTTTCTATGGCTACACCTTC
v_gene: TRBV5-1
abundance: few
j_gene: TRBJ1-2
d_gene: .

CDR3aa: CASSRRKGRGVYEQYF
CDR3nt: TGTGCCAGCAGCAGAAGAAAGGGCCGGGGGGTCTACGAGCAGTACTTC
v_gene: TRBV21-1
abundance: .
j_gene: TRBJ2-7
d_gene: .

CDR3aa: CASTPGEGWAEAFF
CDR3nt: TGTGCCAGCACCCCTGGGGAGGGTTGGGCTGAAGCTTTCTTT
v_gene: TRBV6-5
abundance: .
j_gene: TRBJ1-1
d_gene: .

CDR3aa: CASSQMGQPVDGYTF
CDR3nt: TGTGCCAGCAGCCAGATGGGACAGCCTGTGGATGGCTACACCTTC
v_gene: TRBV3-1/TRBV3-2
abundance: .
j_gene: TRBJ1-2
d_gene: TRBD1

CDR3aa: CASSRTGGAYGYTF
CDR3nt: TGTGCCAGCAGTCGTACAGGGGGCGCGTATGGCTACACCTTC
v_gene: TRBV2
abundance: .
j_gene: TRBJ1-2
d_gene: TRBD1

CDR3aa: CASGQGGDGELFF
CDR3nt: TGTGCCAGCGGACAGGGTGGGGATGGGGAGCTGTTTTTT
v_gene: TRBV19
abundance: .
j_gene: TRBJ2-2
d_gene: TRBD1

CDR3aa: CASSIDGASYEQYF
CDR3nt: TGTGCCAGTAGTATAGACGGAGCGAGTTACGAGCAGTACTTC
v_gene: TRBV19
abundance: few
j_gene: TRBJ2-7
d_gene: .

CDR3aa: CAYNPGTGGNEQYF
CDR3nt: TGTGCATACAACCCCGGGACAGGGGGAAACGAGCAGTACTTC
v_gene: TRBV30
abundance: .
j_gene: TRBJ2-7
d_gene: TRBD1

CDR3aa: CASSYRPWEGKLPQHF
CDR3nt: TGTGCCAGCAGTTACCGCCCCTGGGAGGGTAAGTTGCCCCAGCATTTT
v_gene: TRBV6-5
abundance: .
j_gene: TRBJ1-5
d_gene: .

CDR3aa: CASSLVARYTEAFF
CDR3nt: TGCGCCAGCAGCTTGGTCGCCAGGTACACTGAAGCTTTCTTT
v_gene: TRBV5-1
abundance: .
j_gene: TRBJ1-1
d_gene: .

CDR3aa: CASRLRQGTNEKLFF
CDR3nt: TGTGCCAGTAGATTGAGACAGGGAACTAATGAAAAACTGTTTTTT
v_gene: TRBV19
abundance: .
j_gene: TRBJ1-4
d_gene: TRBD1

CDR3aa: CAWSVPWGGTGELFF
CDR3nt: TGTGCCTGGAGTGTCCCCTGGGGGGGCACCGGGGAGCTGTTTTTT
v_gene: TRBV30
abundance: .
j_gene: TRBJ2-2
d_gene: TRBD2

CDR3aa: CASSFRGGVQETQYF
CDR3nt: TGTGCCAGCAGTTTCCGGGGGGGGGTACAAGAGACCCAGTACTTC
v_gene: TRBV27
abundance: .
j_gene: TRBJ2-5
d_gene: TRBD2